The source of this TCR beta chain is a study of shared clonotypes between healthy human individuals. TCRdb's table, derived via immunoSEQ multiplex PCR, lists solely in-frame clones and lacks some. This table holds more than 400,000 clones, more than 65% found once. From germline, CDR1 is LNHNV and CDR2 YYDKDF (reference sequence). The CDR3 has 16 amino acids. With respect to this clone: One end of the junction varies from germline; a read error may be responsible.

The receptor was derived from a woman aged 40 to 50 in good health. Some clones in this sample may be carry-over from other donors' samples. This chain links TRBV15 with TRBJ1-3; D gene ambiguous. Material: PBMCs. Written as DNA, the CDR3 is TGTGCCACCAGCAGAGATCCGGGGAACTCTGGAGACACTATATATTTT. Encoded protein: CATSRDPGNSGDTIYF. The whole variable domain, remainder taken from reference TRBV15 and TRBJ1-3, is DAMVIQNPRYQVTQFGKPVTLSCSQTLNHNVMYWYQQKSSQAPKLLFHYYDKDFNNEADTPDNFQSRRPNTSFCFLDIRSPGLGDTAMYLCATSRDPGNSGDTIYFGEGSWLTVV.